A selection of T cell receptor beta chains follows, all from one sample in a study of response to subunit inactivated influenza vaccine. A single record per CDR3 protein comes from TCRdb applying MiXCR to the RT-PCR reads. The sample carries hundreds of thousands of distinct CDR3 sequences, approximately 7.6% recorded once. The sample in question was PBMCs from blood, obtained approximately 25 months after vaccination. Receptors originate from a man aged 45-69 years who received an inactivated influenza vaccine. Each CDR3 is given with its conserved first and last residue. A D gene is named only where the DNA matches it firmly. A clone size is listed for some rows: how often the clone was seen (once, few, many), or a class if it is expanded.

D gene	clone size	V gene	J gene	CDR3 protein	CDR3 DNA
TRBD1	NA	TRBV18	TRBJ1-1	CASSPQGGVDTEAFF	TGTGCCAGCTCACCTCAGGGGGGCGTCGACACTGAAGCTTTCTTT
TRBD1	many	TRBV2	TRBJ1-5	CASSRDRDSNQPQHF	TGTGCCAGCAGCCGGGACAGAGATAGCAATCAGCCCCAGCATTTT
NA	many	TRBV5-6	TRBJ2-7	CASSSAGTLREEQYF	TGTGCCAGCAGTTCCGCGGGGACTCTCCGGGAAGAGCAGTACTTC
NA	many	TRBV3-1	TRBJ2-7	CASSQVGLPLGEQYF	TGTGCCAGCAGCCAGGTCGGACTACCCTTAGGAGAGCAGTACTTC
TRBD1	few	TRBV27	TRBJ2-7	CASSLGTGRRQYF	TGTGCCAGCAGTTTGGGGACAGGGCGGCGGCAGTACTTC
NA	NA	TRBV6-2/TRBV6-3	TRBJ1-5	CASSYARGGRVNQPQHF	TGTGCCAGCAGTTACGCGCGGGGGGGCCGTGTCAATCAGCCCCAGCATTTT
TRBD1	many	TRBV20-1	TRBJ2-1	CSARPPGTGNNEQFF	TGCAGTGCTAGACCGCCCGGGACAGGGAACAATGAGCAGTTCTTC
NA	many	TRBV14	TRBJ2-3	CASSHRTPGADTQYF	TGTGCCAGCAGCCACCGGACTCCTGGCGCAGATACGCAGTATTTT
NA	few	TRBV4-1	TRBJ1-6	CASSQQQSSYNSPLHF	TGCGCCAGCAGCCAACAACAGAGCTCCTATAATTCACCCCTCCACTTT
NA	few	TRBV12-3/TRBV12-4	TRBJ1-1	CASSPRAENTEAFF	TGTGCCAGCAGTCCTCGTGCGGAGAACACTGAAGCTTTCTTT
NA	once	TRBV7-2	TRBJ2-1	CASHGGGSYNDQFF	TGTGCCAGCCATGGGGGTGGGTCCTACAATGATCAGTTCTTC
NA	few	TRBV11-2	TRBJ2-2	CASSLMWRVVAGGTGELFF	TGTGCCAGCAGCTTAATGTGGAGAGTCGTCGCAGGGGGGACCGGGGAGCTGTTTTTT
NA	few	TRBV5-5	TRBJ2-7	CASSLDRAGYEQYF	TGTGCCAGCAGCTTGGACAGGGCAGGCTACGAGCAGTACTTC
TRBD2	NA	TRBV6-2/TRBV6-3	TRBJ2-2	CASSLGGGLSAGELFF	TGTGCCAGCAGCCTGGGCGGGGGATTATCAGCCGGGGAGCTGTTTTTT
TRBD2	many	TRBV7-8	TRBJ2-1	CASSLGSGRSHEQFF	TGTGCCAGCAGCTTAGGTAGCGGGAGGTCCCATGAGCAGTTCTTC
NA	NA	TRBV7-8	TRBJ2-5	CASSPRGNQETQYF	TGTGCCAGCAGCCCGCGGGGTAACCAAGAGACCCAGTACTTC
TRBD2	many	TRBV12-3/TRBV12-4	TRBJ2-7	CASSTYLAGGPYEQYF	TGTGCCAGCAGCACCTACTTAGCGGGGGGGCCCTACGAGCAGTACTTC
TRBD2	NA	TRBV10-2	TRBJ2-7	CASSDGEGINYEQYF	TGCGCCAGCAGTGACGGGGAGGGGATAAACTACGAGCAGTACTTC
TRBD1	NA	TRBV5-8	TRBJ2-2	CASSPGQIYTGELFF	TGTGCCAGCAGCCCGGGACAGATCTACACCGGGGAGCTGTTTTTT
NA	many	TRBV24-1	TRBJ2-3	CATSEQTSKDTQYF	TGTGCCACCAGTGAGCAGACCAGCAAGGATACGCAGTATTTT
TRBD2	NA	TRBV18	TRBJ2-7	CASSPSRGGAYEQYF	TGTGCCAGCTCACCGTCCCGCGGGGGAGCCTACGAGCAGTACTTC
NA	NA	TRBV10-3	TRBJ1-1	CAISGSGADTEAFF	TGTGCCATCAGTGGCTCAGGGGCGGACACTGAAGCTTTCTTT
NA	few	TRBV7-9	TRBJ2-5	CASSLLLLTGAETQYF	TGTGCCAGCAGCTTACTGCTCCTTACGGGCGCGGAGACCCAGTACTTC
NA	NA	TRBV6-1	TRBJ2-7	CASSPPEANREQYF	TGTGCCAGCAGCCCTCCGGAGGCGAACAGGGAGCAGTACTTC
NA	many	TRBV6-2/TRBV6-3	TRBJ1-2	CASSLDGTSLYGYTF	TGTGCCAGCAGTCTGGACGGGACTTCACTCTATGGCTACACCTTC
TRBD2	few	TRBV7-8	TRBJ2-5	CASSLVGGWSQETQYF	TGTGCCAGCAGCTTAGTGGGGGGGTGGTCCCAAGAGACCCAGTACTTC
NA	many	TRBV4-3	TRBJ2-7	CASSQVMGEGYEQYF	TGCGCCAGCAGCCAAGTGATGGGAGAAGGCTACGAGCAGTACTTC
NA	once	TRBV7-8	TRBJ2-1	CASSLALWAGRRYNEQFF	TGTGCCAGCAGCTTAGCGCTCTGGGCGGGGAGGAGATACAATGAGCAGTTCTTC